Shown below are 11 T cell receptor beta chains from a single sample sequenced in a study of cytomegalovirus exposure and HLA in healthy donors. The PCR was carried out with 60 Vbeta primers and 13 Jbeta primers. Generated by immunoSEQ multiplex PCR, the TCRdb table keeps only in-frame clones and is missing some. The sample yields 100,000 to 150,000 clones, 60% to 75% seen once. The sequenced material came from PBMCs. These receptors all come from a woman aged 50 to 60 in good health and CMV-seropositive.

The chain joins TRBV6-5 to TRBJ2-1; D is unclear. With 4 bases removed from V and 6 bases from J, the gap between germline ends came to 7 bases. CDR3 length: 12 residues. Germline V gives CDR1 MNHEY, CDR2 SVGAGI. In DNA form, the CDR3 reads TGTGCCAGCAGTTCGTCTAGCAATGAGCAGTTCTTC. This sequence encodes CASSSSSNEQFF.

Notes on this clone: Other nucleotide sequences from this sample produce the same CDR3. The J gene is TRBJ2-5, the V gene TRBV7-2; TRBD2 matches at 8 bases. V trimming: 2 bases; J trimming: 5 bases; junction bases outside the gene matches: 1. Germline values: CDR1 SGHTA, CDR2 FQGNSA. The CDR3 is made up of 13 amino acids. The CDR3 region has the DNA TGTGCCAGCAGCTTATCGGGGGGGGAGACCCAGTACTTC. It encodes CASSLSGGETQYF.

The rearrangement uses TRBV2 and TRBJ2-7; TRBD1 is a possible D gene (6 bases). Per the germline V gene, CDR1 is SNHLY and CDR2 is FYNNEI. Trimming took 8 bases from V and 5 from J, leaving 16 bases between them. This CDR3 is 13 amino acids long. The CDR3 DNA reads as TGTGCCAGCTCTACAGGGAGACGCGACGAGCAGTACTTC. Amino acid sequence: CASSTGRRDEQYF.

This clone was detected a few times. The chain is built from TRBV6-5 and TRBJ1-2; D perhaps matches TRBD1 (6 bases). This CDR3 comprises 12 residues. CDR1 and CDR2 from the germline V gene are MNHEY and SVGAGI. With 7 bases removed from V and 8 bases from J, the gap between germline ends came to 14 bases. CDR3 nucleotide sequence: TGTGCCAGCACCGAGGGGGTCCGGGGCTACACCTTC. Its translation: CASTEGVRGYTF.

The chain links TRBV5-4 to TRBJ2-7, with D uncertain. The V end was cut by 4 bases, the J end by 6 bases, with 14 bases between. CDR3 length equals 13 residues. The V gene's germline CDR1 is SGHNT and CDR2 YYREEE (reference sequence). CDR3 bases: TGTGCCAGCAGCGTAAAACTTACTCGCGAGCAGTACTTC. It encodes CASSVKLTREQYF. The full variable domain, completed using reference TRBV5-4 and TRBJ2-7, is ETGVTQSPTHLIKTRGQQVTLRCSSQSGHNTVSWYQQALGQGPQFIFQYYREEENGRGNFPPRFSGLQFPNYSSELNVNALELDDSALYLCASSVKLTREQYFGPGTRLTVT.

The chain employs TRBV10-1 and TRBJ1-1; 8 nucleotides match TRBD1. The junction had 7 bases not matched to a gene; V was cut back by 7 bases and J by 3 bases. The CDR3 has 14 residues. CDR1 and CDR2 (germline): WNHNN, SYGVQD (reference sequence). In DNA form, the CDR3 reads TGCGCCAGCAATCGGGACAGGTCGGACACTGAAGCTTTCTTT. Translated: CASNRDRSDTEAFF.

The rearrangement uses TRBV7-9 and TRBJ1-6; the D is unclear. V lost 3 bases and J 7 bases, leaving 10 bases between the germline ends. Germline V gives CDR1 SEHNR, CDR2 FQNEAQ (reference sequence). This CDR3 has 14 residues. CDR3 in DNA: TGTGCCAGCAGCTTCCCGGGAGCAAATTCACCCCTCCACTTT. Translation: CASSFPGANSPLHF.

This chain links TRBV10-1 with TRBJ2-2; 10 bases are a match to TRBD1. Trimming at V came to 8 bases and at J to 6 bases, leaving 9 bases not matched to a gene. This CDR3 region has 15 residues. The V gene's germline CDR1 is WNHNN and CDR2 SYGVQD (reference sequence). CDR3 loop: CASSRQGARAGELFF. The CDR3 DNA is TGCGCCAGCTCCCGACAGGGGGCAAGGGCCGGGGAGCTGTTTTTT.

The chain is built from TRBV7-9 and TRBJ1-1; D is undetermined. Trimming pared 5 bases from V and 1 base from J, leaving 14 bases between. This CDR3 contains 15 residues. Germline V lookup: CDR1 SEHNR, CDR2 FQNEAQ (reference sequence). The CDR3 loop is CASSLGVAQNTEAFF. The CDR3 region has the DNA TGTGCCAGCAGCCTCGGGGTAGCTCAGAACACTGAAGCTTTCTTT. Based on the CDR3 plus reference TRBV7-9 and TRBJ1-1, the full variable domain is DTGVSQNPRHKITKRGQNVTFRCDPISEHNRLYWYRQTLGQGPEFLTYFQNEAQLEKSRLLSDRFSAERPKGSFSTLEIQRTEQGDSAMYLCASSLGVAQNTEAFFGQGTRLTVV.

This clone came up once. The V call is TRBV2, the J call TRBJ2-2; 9 nucleotides agree with TRBD1. The CDR3 is made up of 17 amino acids. V shed 5 bases, J shed 6 bases, and the junction held 13 bases outside the gene matches. Germline V gene lookup returns CDR1 SNHLY and CDR2 FYNNEI. CDR3 sequence: CASSPGVGQGASGELFF. Written as DNA, the CDR3 is TGTGCCAGCAGTCCAGGGGTGGGACAGGGTGCCTCCGGGGAGCTGTTTTTT.

This clone is a singleton in its sample. The chain joins TRBV30 to TRBJ1-5, with TRBD1 identical over 11 bases. There are 14 residues in the CDR3. Germline V gene data show CDR1 as GTSNPN and CDR2 as SVGIG (reference sequence). Trimming took 5 bases from V and 4 from J; bases not matched to a gene: 4. In DNA form, the CDR3 reads TGTGCCTGGGGACAGGGGGCCCCTAATCAGCCCCAGCATTTT. It is translated as CAWGQGAPNQPQHF.